This entry lists 18 T cell receptor beta chains sequenced from one sample in a study of neurological immune-mediated disorders. MiXCR, applied by TCRdb to the 5' RACE reads, yields one record per CDR3 protein. The data hold 50,000 or so distinct CDR3 sequences, with around 13% observed a single time. Time point given: longitudinal time-point 2. Sequenced input: PBMCs. Receptors were obtained from a male donor with HTLV-1-associated myelopathy (HAM/TSP).

This clonotype has a count of ten or more. V and J are TRBV20-1 and TRBJ1-2; D possibly corresponds to TRBD1 (5 bases). Trimming removed 3 bases from V and 0 bases from J, with 11 bases in between. This CDR3 spans 14 amino acids. Germline CDR1 reads DFQATT; CDR2 reads SNEGSKA (reference sequence). CDR3 protein: CSASPRGPNYGYTF. The DNA of the CDR3 is TGCAGTGCTAGTCCCCGGGGCCCTAACTATGGCTACACCTTC.

Ten or more counts support this clonotype. The chain couples TRBV10-3 to TRBJ2-3; D unclear. Deletions cut 4 bases from V and 1 base from J, with 12 bases between. Germline-derived CDR1 and CDR2 are ENHRY and SYGVKD. The CDR3 length is 15 residues. CDR3 coding DNA: TGTGCCATCAGTGGTCGGATAGCCGGCACAGATACGCAGTATTTT. Amino acids: CAISGRIAGTDTQYF.

This clonotype was detected many times. The chain couples TRBV6-5 to TRBJ1-1; D remains unclear. The CDR3 covers 13 residues. Trimming stripped 2 bases from V and 1 base from J, with 5 bases between. Germline lookup yields CDR1 MNHEY and CDR2 SVGAGI. The CDR3 loop is CASSYGQNTEAFF. The CDR3, as DNA: TGTGCCAGCAGTTACGGGCAGAACACTGAAGCTTTCTTT.

The genes are TRBV5-1 and TRBJ2-7; 7 bases map to TRBD2. In germline, CDR1 is SGHRS, CDR2 YFSETQ. Trimming took 4 bases from V and 5 from J; bases not matched to a gene: 3. The CDR3 runs 12 residues. In DNA, the CDR3 is TGCGCCAGCAGCCTACGGGGGGACGAGCAGTACTTC. As protein: CASSLRGDEQYF.

This clonotype came up many times. This chain links TRBV20-1 with TRBJ1-4; 7 bases are a match to TRBD1. Germline assignment: CDR1 DFQATT and CDR2 SNEGSKA (reference sequence). The CDR3 contains 11 residues. V lost 6 bases and J lost 14; bases outside the gene matches: 9. The CDR3 sequence is CSARGGTVLFF. The CDR3 DNA follows: TGCAGTGCCAGGGGGGGGACAGTCCTGTTTTTT.

Comment on this clonotype: A much larger clone lies a single base off, so this may be a read error. V gene TRBV7-2 combines with J gene TRBJ2-2; TRBD1 matches 8 bases. Losses at the gene ends were 10 bases for V and 8 bases for J; bases not matched to a gene: 9. The CDR3 is 13 residues long. Germline V gene lookup returns CDR1 SGHTA and CDR2 FQGNSA. Here the CDR3 reads CANRGDALGELFF. The CDR3 DNA reads TGTGCCAACAGGGGGGACGCTTTGGGGGAGCTGTTTTTT.

In its sample, this clonotype was seen many times. The chain joins TRBV7-6 to TRBJ2-5; 10 bases line up with TRBD1. The CDR3 length is 16 residues. Germline assignment: CDR1 SGHVS and CDR2 FNYEAQ. The V and J ends lost 1 base and 1 base, in that order; junction bases with no gene match: 3. This CDR3 is CASSLVGTGVQETQYF. The CDR3 DNA reads as TGTGCCAGCAGCTTAGTAGGGACAGGGGTCCAAGAGACCCAGTACTTC.

This clonotype was detected ten times or more. The rearrangement joins TRBV20-1 to TRBJ1-1, with 7 bases that match TRBD1. This CDR3 spans 13 amino acids. V lost 4 bases, J lost 0 bases, and 2 bases stayed unmatched. Germline assignment: CDR1 DFQATT and CDR2 SNEGSKA (reference sequence). CDR3 nucleotide sequence: TGCAGTGCTATGACAGGGATGAACACTGAAGCTTTCTTT. Translated: CSAMTGMNTEAFF.

This rearrangement joins TRBV9 to TRBJ1-2; 7 bases fit TRBD1. The ends lost 0 bases at V and 4 bases at J; junction bases unmatched: 3. The CDR3 is made up of 14 amino acids. Germline lookup yields CDR1 SGDLS and CDR2 YYNGEE. The CDR3 protein is CASSVGAGGYGYTF. CDR3 bases: TGTGCCAGCAGCGTAGGCGCAGGGGGCTATGGCTACACCTTC.

Many counts were recorded for this clonotype. This chain joins TRBV20-1 and TRBJ2-5; D is possibly TRBD2 (7 bases). CDR3 size: 16 residues. The ends were cut back, 5 bases at V and 2 bases at J, with 21 bases in the middle. Germline CDR1 is DFQATT and CDR2 is SNEGSKA (reference sequence). CDR3 residues: CSAGSLERGAQETQYF. The CDR3 coding sequence is TGCAGTGCTGGCAGCCTTGAACGGGGGGCGCAAGAGACCCAGTACTTC.

This clonotype was counted at least ten times. The gene calls are TRBV29-1 and TRBJ2-1; D is possibly TRBD1 or TRBD2 (6 bases each). Germline V gene lookup returns CDR1 SQVTM and CDR2 ANQGSEA. The CDR3 is 15 residues long. Trimming stripped 7 bases from V and 8 bases from J, with 24 bases between. The CDR3 DNA reads TGCAGCGCCCAGGGGCTTGGGGGGCGGATAGATGAGCAGTTCTTC. It specifies CSAQGLGGRIDEQFF.

This clonotype was counted ten times or more. The rearrangement uses TRBV20-1 and TRBJ2-5; 11 nucleotides align to TRBD1. The CDR3 is made up of 15 amino acids. V was pared by 3 bases and J by 5 bases, with 8 bases of the junction left unmatched. The germline CDR1 and CDR2 sequences are DFQATT and SNEGSKA (reference sequence). The chain's CDR3 is CSARTGTGGRETQYF. For the CDR3, the DNA is TGCAGTGCTAGGACCGGGACAGGGGGTAGGGAGACCCAGTACTTC.

This clonotype was seen ten or more times. The V gene is TRBV28, the J gene TRBJ2-5, with TRBD2 identical over 7 bases. The J segment lost 7 bases and the V segment lost 1 base, leaving 9 bases of the junction unmatched. Germline CDR1 MDHEN, CDR2 SYDVKM. CDR3 length equals 15 residues. This chain's CDR3 is CASSLSGSSGGTQYF. The CDR3, as DNA: TGTGCCAGCAGTTTATCCGGGAGCTCGGGAGGGACCCAGTACTTC.

The rearrangement joins TRBV15 to TRBJ2-3; TRBD2 aligns across 11 bases. The CDR3 consists of 15 residues. Germline V lookup: CDR1 LNHNV, CDR2 YYDKDF (reference sequence). Germline trimming cut 6 bases from V and 2 bases from J; bases unmatched to any gene: 4. The CDR3 nucleotides read TGTGCCACCAGGAAACTAGCGGGGGCCACAGATACGCAGTATTTT. It encodes CATRKLAGATDTQYF.

In this sample, this clonotype turned up many times. The V gene is TRBV7-2, the J gene TRBJ2-1, with 14 positions matching TRBD2. This CDR3 has 16 residues. Germline CDR1 and CDR2: SGHTA and FQGNSA. After removal of 4 bases from V and 9 bases from J, the junction contained 8 bases not matched to a gene. CDR3 sequence (DNA): TGTGCCAGCAGCTCCACCGGGACTAGCGGGGGACTTGAGCAGTTCTTC. It is translated as CASSSTGTSGGLEQFF.

This clonotype has a count of ten or more. The chain has TRBV6-2 or TRBV6-3 and TRBJ2-7; TRBD2 might be the D (6 bases). V dropped 2 bases and J dropped 7 bases, with 9 bases sitting between them. The CDR3 is 12 amino acids. Germline V CDR1 and CDR2: MNHEY, SVGEGT. CDR3 sequence: CASSYLRGEQYF. In DNA form, the CDR3 reads TGTGCCAGCAGTTACCTCCGGGGGGAGCAGTACTTC.

This clonotype was seen repeatedly, ten times or more. The rearrangement joins TRBV7-2 to TRBJ2-5, with a weak D call TRBD2 (5 bases). The CDR3 extends over 16 amino acids. The ends were cut back, 1 base at V and 4 bases at J, with 16 bases in the middle. CDR1 is SGHTA and CDR2 is FQGNSA in the germline V gene. The CDR3 loop is CASSLDGGLSLETQYF. CDR3 coding DNA: TGTGCCAGCAGCTTAGACGGAGGCCTCTCGCTAGAGACCCAGTACTTC.

This clonotype was counted at least ten times. The DNA of the CDR3 is TGTGCCATCAGTGAGTCTCAGTTGGCTGAAGCTTTCTTT. Its translation: CAISESQLAEAFF. The chain combines TRBV10-3 with TRBJ1-1; D gene unclear. The CDR3 sequence is 13 residues long. V was clipped by 0 bases and J by 6 bases, with 8 bases between them. The V gene's germline CDR1 is ENHRY and CDR2 SYGVKD.